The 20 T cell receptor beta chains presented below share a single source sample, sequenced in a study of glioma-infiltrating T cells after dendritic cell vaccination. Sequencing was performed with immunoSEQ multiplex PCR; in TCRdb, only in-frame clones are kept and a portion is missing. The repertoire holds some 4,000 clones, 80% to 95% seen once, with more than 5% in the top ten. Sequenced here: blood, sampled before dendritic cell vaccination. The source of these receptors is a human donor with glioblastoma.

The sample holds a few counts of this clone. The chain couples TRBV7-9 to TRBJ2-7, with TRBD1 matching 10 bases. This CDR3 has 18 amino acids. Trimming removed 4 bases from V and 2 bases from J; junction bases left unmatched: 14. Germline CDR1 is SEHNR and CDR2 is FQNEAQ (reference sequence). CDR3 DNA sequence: TGTGCCAGCAGCTCTATAGGAAGGGACAGGGGAAGTCCCTACGAGCAGTACTTC. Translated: CASSSIGRDRGSPYEQYF.

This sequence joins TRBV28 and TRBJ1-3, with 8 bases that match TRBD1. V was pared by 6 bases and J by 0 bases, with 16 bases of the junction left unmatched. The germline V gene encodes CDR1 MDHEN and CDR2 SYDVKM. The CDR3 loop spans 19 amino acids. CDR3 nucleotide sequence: TGTGCCAGCAGGGACGGGACAGGATTATCCGTCGTCTCTGGAAACACCATATATTTT. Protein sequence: CASRDGTGLSVVSGNTIYF. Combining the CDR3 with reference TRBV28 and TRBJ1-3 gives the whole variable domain DVKVTQSSRYLVKRTGEKVFLECVQDMDHENMFWYRQDPGLGLRLIYFSYDVKMKEKGDIPEGYSVSREKKERFSLILESASTNQTSMYLCASRDGTGLSVVSGNTIYFGEGSWLTVV.

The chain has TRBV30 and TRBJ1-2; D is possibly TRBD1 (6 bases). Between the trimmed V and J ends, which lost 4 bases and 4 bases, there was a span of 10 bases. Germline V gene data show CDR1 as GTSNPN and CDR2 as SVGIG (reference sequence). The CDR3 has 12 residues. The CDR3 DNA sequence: TGTGCCTGGAACACAGGGATCTATGGCTACACCTTC. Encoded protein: CAWNTGIYGYTF.

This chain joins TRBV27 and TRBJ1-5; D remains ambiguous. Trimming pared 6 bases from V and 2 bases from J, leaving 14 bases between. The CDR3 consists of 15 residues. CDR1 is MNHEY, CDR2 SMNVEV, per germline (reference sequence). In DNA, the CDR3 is TGTGCCAGCAGAATTTCCCCGGGAGGCAATCAGCCCCAGCATTTT. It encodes CASRISPGGNQPQHF.

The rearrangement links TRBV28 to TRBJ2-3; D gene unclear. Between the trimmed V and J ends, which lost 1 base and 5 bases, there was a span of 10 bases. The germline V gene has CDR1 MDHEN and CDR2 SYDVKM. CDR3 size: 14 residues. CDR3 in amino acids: CASSLLLGRDTQYF. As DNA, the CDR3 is TGTGCCAGCAGTTTATTACTCGGTAGAGATACGCAGTATTTT.

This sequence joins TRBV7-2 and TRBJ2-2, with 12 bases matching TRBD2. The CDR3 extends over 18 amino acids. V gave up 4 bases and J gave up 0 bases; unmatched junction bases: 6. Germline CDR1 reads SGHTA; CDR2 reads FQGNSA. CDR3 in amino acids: CASSYWTSGESNTGELFF. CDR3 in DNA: TGTGCCAGCAGCTACTGGACTAGCGGGGAATCGAACACCGGGGAGCTGTTTTTT.

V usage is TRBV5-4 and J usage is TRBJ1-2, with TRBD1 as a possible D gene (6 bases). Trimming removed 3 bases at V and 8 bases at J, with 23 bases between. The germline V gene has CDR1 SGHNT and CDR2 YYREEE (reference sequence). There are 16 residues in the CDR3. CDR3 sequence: CASSWNILGRGSGYTF. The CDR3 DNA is TGTGCCAGCAGCTGGAACATTCTTGGGAGGGGGAGCGGCTACACCTTC.

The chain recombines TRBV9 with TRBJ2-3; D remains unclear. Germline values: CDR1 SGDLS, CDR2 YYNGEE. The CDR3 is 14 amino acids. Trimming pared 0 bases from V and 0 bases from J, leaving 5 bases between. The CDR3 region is CASSVGPSTDTQYF. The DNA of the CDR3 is TGTGCCAGCAGCGTAGGTCCAAGCACAGATACGCAGTATTTT. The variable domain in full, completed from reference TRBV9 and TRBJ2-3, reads DSGVTQTPKHLITATGQRVTLRCSPRSGDLSVYWYQQSLDQGLQFLIQYYNGEERAKGNILERFSAQQFPDLHSELNLSSLELGDSALYFCASSVGPSTDTQYFGPGTRLTVL.

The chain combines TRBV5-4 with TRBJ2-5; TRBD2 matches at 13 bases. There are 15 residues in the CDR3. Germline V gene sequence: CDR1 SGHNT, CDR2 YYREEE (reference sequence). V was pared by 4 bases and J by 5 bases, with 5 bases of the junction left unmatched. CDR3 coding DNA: TGTGCCAGCAGCCGGACTAGCGGGAGTTCGGAGACCCAGTACTTC. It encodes CASSRTSGSSETQYF.

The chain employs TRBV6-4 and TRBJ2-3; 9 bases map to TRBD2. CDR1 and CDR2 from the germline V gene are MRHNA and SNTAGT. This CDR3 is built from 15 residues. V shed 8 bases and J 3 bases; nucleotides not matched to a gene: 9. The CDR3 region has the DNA TGTGCCAGCGCATCGGCGGGAGGGCCGACAGATACGCAGTATTTT. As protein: CASASAGGPTDTQYF.

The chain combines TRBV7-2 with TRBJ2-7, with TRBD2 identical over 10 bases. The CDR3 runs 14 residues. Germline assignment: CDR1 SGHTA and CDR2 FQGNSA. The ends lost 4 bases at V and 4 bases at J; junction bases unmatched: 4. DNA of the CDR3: TGTGCCAGCAGCTCCCCAGCGGGAGGGTACGAGCAGTACTTC. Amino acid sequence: CASSSPAGGYEQYF.

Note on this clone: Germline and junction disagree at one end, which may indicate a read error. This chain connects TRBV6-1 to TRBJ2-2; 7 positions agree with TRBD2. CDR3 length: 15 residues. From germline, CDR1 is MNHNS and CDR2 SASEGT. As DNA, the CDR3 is TGTGCCAGCAGTACAACGGGGCGGGGGACCGGGGAGCTGTCTTTT. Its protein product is CASSTTGRGTGELSF.

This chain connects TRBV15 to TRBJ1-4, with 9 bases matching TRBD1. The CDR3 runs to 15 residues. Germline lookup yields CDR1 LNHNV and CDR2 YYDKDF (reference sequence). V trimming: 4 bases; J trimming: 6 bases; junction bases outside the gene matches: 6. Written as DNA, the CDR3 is TGTGCCACCAGCACATTTTGGACAGGGGATGAAAAACTGTTTTTT. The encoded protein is CATSTFWTGDEKLFF.

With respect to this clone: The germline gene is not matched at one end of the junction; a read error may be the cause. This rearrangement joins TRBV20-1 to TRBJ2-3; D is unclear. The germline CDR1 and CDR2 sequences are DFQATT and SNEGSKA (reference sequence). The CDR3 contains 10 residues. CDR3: CSASLDSPVF. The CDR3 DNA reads TGCAGTGCTAGTTTAGACTCCCCGGTGTTT.

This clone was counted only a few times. CDR3 residues: CASSIPGGNTIYF. DNA of the CDR3: TGTGCCAGCAGTATCCCCGGTGGAAACACCATATATTTT. The chain carries TRBV28 and TRBJ1-3; D gene unclear. The V gene's germline CDR1 is MDHEN and CDR2 SYDVKM. The germline V and J ends were trimmed by 5 bases and 3 bases, with 8 bases remaining between them. The CDR3 contains 13 residues.

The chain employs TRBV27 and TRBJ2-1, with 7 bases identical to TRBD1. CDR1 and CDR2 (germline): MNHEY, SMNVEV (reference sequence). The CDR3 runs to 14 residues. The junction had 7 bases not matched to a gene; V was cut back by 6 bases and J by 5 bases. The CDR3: CASSRGTTDNEQFF. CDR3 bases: TGTGCCAGCAGCAGGGGGACCACCGACAATGAGCAGTTCTTC.

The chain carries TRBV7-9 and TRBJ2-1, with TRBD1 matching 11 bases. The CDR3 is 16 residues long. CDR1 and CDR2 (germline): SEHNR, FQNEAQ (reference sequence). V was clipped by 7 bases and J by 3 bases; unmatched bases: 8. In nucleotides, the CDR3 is TGTGCCAGCACGACGTGGACAGGGGGCTTCTACAATGAGCAGTTCTTC. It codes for CASTTWTGGFYNEQFF.

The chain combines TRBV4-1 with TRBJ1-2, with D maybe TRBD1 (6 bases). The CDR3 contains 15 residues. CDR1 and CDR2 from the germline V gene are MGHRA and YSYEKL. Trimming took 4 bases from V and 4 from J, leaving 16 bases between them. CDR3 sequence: CASSRYKDSFYGYTF. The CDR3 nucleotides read TGCGCCAGCAGCCGATATAAGGACAGCTTCTATGGCTACACCTTC.

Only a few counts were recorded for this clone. This CDR3 reads CSVPSGNTIYF. The CDR3 nucleotides read TGCAGCGTTCCTTCTGGAAACACCATATATTTT. The V gene is TRBV29-1, the J gene TRBJ1-3, with unresolved D. This CDR3 has 11 amino acids. V lost 5 bases and J lost 1, with 3 bases in between. CDR1 and CDR2 (germline): SQVTM, ANQGSEA.

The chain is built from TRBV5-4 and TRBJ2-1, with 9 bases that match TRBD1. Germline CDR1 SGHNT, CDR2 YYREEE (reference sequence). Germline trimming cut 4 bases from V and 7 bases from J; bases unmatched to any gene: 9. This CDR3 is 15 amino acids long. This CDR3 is CASSPELTGGNEQFF. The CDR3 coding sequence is TGTGCCAGCAGCCCAGAATTGACAGGGGGGAATGAGCAGTTCTTC. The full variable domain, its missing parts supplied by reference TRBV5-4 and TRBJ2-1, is ETGVTQSPTHLIKTRGQQVTLRCSSQSGHNTVSWYQQALGQGPQFIFQYYREEENGRGNFPPRFSGLQFPNYSSELNVNALELDDSALYLCASSPELTGGNEQFFGPGTRLTVL.